Below, one TCR beta chain is given with its context. Using immunoSEQ multiplex PCR, the repertoire was profiled, and TCRdb retains in-frame clones only, with some absent. This table has hundreds of thousands of clones, around 86% appearing once. This specimen belongs to a study of cytomegalovirus exposure and HLA in healthy donors. Trimming cost V 2 bases and J 2 bases, with 9 bases left between them. The CDR3 runs to 14 residues. CDR1 is SGHAT and CDR2 is FQNNGV in the germline V gene. Sequencing was done on a sample of PBMCs. The TCR sequence derives from a woman younger than 30 in good health and CMV-seropositive. The V and J genes are TRBV11-2 and TRBJ1-1; D is unresolved. CDR3 in DNA: TGTGCCAGCAGCTTACTCTCGGGTAACACTGAAGCTTTCTTT. As protein: CASSLLSGNTEAFF.